A single sample is the source of the 5 T cell receptor beta chains below, sequenced in a study of immune heterogeneity within non-small cell lung tumors. Multiplex PCR (32 V and 13 J primers) was used to amplify the TCR beta CDR3. Using its own MiXCR run on the multiplex PCR reads, TCRdb lists one record per CDR3 protein. The sample lists 8,500 to 13,000 distinct CDR3 sequences, 30% seen once, with 7.5% to 10% in the top ten. Bulk tumor genomic DNA was the template, and each sample received 600 to 700 ng. During surgery, each primary tumor gave multiple biopsies spaced as far apart as possible. Before undergoing curative surgery, patients had newly diagnosed non-small cell lung cancer that was untreated. The sequencing sample was made of lung tumor tissue. These TCRs come from a woman aged 55-75 years with non-small cell lung cancer.

This clonotype is medium-sized by share. CDR3: CASSPEYRLADAYEQYF. CDR3 in DNA: TGTGCCAGCAGCCCTGAATACCGTTTAGCGGATGCCTACGAGCAGTACTTC. The chain has TRBV6-1 and TRBJ2-7; possibly TRBD2 for D (6 bases). CDR1 MNHNS and CDR2 SASEGT come from the germline V gene. The CDR3 length is 17 residues. The ends were cut back, 6 bases at V and 2 bases at J, with 23 bases in the middle.

This clonotype was observed many times. The rearrangement joins TRBV10-3 to TRBJ2-5; 8 bases match TRBD2. Losses at the gene ends were 6 bases for V and 4 bases for J; bases not matched to a gene: 7. Germline V gene data show CDR1 as ENHRY and CDR2 as SYGVKD. The CDR3 extends over 14 amino acids. CDR3 in amino acids: CAIRPAGERETQYF. In DNA, the CDR3 is TGTGCCATCAGGCCAGCGGGAGAGCGAGAGACCCAGTACTTC.

This rearrangement joins TRBV29-1 to TRBJ1-2, with 9 bases identical to TRBD1. CDR3 size: 12 residues. V shed 6 bases and J 8 bases; nucleotides not matched to a gene: 7. The V gene's germline CDR1 is SQVTM and CDR2 ANQGSEA. CDR3 sequence: CSVRPGTGGYTF. CDR3 in DNA: TGCAGCGTCCGTCCCGGGACAGGGGGCTACACCTTC. Full variable domain (rest looked up from reference TRBV29-1 and TRBJ1-2): SAVISQKPSRDICQRGTSLTIQCQVDSQVTMMFWYRQQPGQSLTLIATANQGSEATYESGFVIDKFPISRPNLTFSTLTVSNMSPEDSSIYLCSVRPGTGGYTFGSGTRLTVV.

About this clonotype: The junction does not match germline at one end; this may be a read error. The V and J genes are TRBV28 and TRBJ2-1; D is unresolved. The CDR3 is 12 amino acids. Germline loops: CDR1 MDHEN, CDR2 SYDVKM. The CDR3 DNA follows: TGTGCCAGCAGTTTTCAGGACCATGAGCAGCTCTTC. It yields the protein CASSFQDHEQLF. Variable domain in full (rest from reference TRBV28 and TRBJ2-1): DVKVTQSSRYLVKRTGEKVFLECVQDMDHENMFWYRQDPGLGLRLIYFSYDVKMKEKGDIPEGYSVSREKKERFSLILESASTNQTSMYLCASSFQDHEQLFGPGTRLTVL.

This clonotype was seen a handful of times. One base away lies a much larger clone, so this may be a sequencing read error. The J gene is TRBJ2-1, the V gene TRBV7-2; no clear D gene. This CDR3 has 11 residues. In germline, CDR1 is SGHTA, CDR2 FQGNSA. The CDR3 protein is CASSLVNEQLF. The CDR3 nucleotides are TGTGCCAGCAGCTTAGTCAATGAGCAGCTCTTC.